This is a list of T cell receptor beta chains from one sample in a study of beta chain features in type 1 diabetes. Clones were sequenced by immunoSEQ multiplex PCR, and TCRdb holds only the in-frame ones, with some missing. Of some 290,000 clones listed, around an eighth are singletons. The sequencing input was naive CD4+ T cells from blood. The receptors derive from a man aged 25-40 years with type 1 diabetes. The CDR3 runs from the conserved cysteine through the conserved F or W. A D gene is named only where the DNA matches it firmly. Some rows mark clone size as missing; the rest say once, few, many or name a class of expanded clone.

j_gene: TRBJ2-3; d_gene: TRBD2; abundance: few; v_gene: TRBV4-2; CDR3nt: TGTGCCAGCAGCCAAGAACTAGCGGGAGAGGATACGCAGTATTTT; CDR3aa: CASSQELAGEDTQYF
j_gene: TRBJ1-2; d_gene: -; abundance: -; v_gene: TRBV7-9; CDR3nt: TGTGCCAGCGCTAGGGACACTTTCTATGGCTACACCTTC; CDR3aa: CASARDTFYGYTF
j_gene: TRBJ2-5; d_gene: -; abundance: -; v_gene: TRBV11-1; CDR3nt: TGTGCCAGCAGCCCCGGACAGCAAGAGACCCAGTACTTC; CDR3aa: CASSPGQQETQYF
j_gene: TRBJ2-5; d_gene: -; abundance: many; v_gene: TRBV23-1; CDR3nt: TGCGCCAGCAGTCAATACGTGAGGGAGTGGTGGGAGACCCAGTACTTC; CDR3aa: CASSQYVREWWETQYF
j_gene: TRBJ2-6; d_gene: -; abundance: -; v_gene: TRBV28; CDR3nt: TGTGCCAGCAGGGGCACCACGTGGGGGGCCAACGTCCTGACTTTC; CDR3aa: CASRGTTWGANVLTF
j_gene: TRBJ2-1; d_gene: -; abundance: -; v_gene: TRBV7-8; CDR3nt: TGTGCCAGCAGCTTAGCAGGGAGGCCGGGGGATGAGCAGTTCTTC; CDR3aa: CASSLAGRPGDEQFF
j_gene: TRBJ1-1; d_gene: -; abundance: few; v_gene: TRBV15; CDR3nt: TGTGCCACCAGCAGAGTGGCGTGGGGGGCTGAAGCTTTCTTT; CDR3aa: CATSRVAWGAEAFF
j_gene: TRBJ1-1; d_gene: -; abundance: -; v_gene: TRBV10-3; CDR3nt: TGTGCCATCGGAACCGGGGGTGAAGCTTTCTTT; CDR3aa: CAIGTGGEAFF
j_gene: TRBJ2-7; d_gene: -; abundance: -; v_gene: TRBV28; CDR3nt: TGTGCCAGCAGGGCTAGCGAATGGGGCGAGCAGTACTTC; CDR3aa: CASRASEWGEQYF
j_gene: TRBJ1-2; d_gene: -; abundance: few; v_gene: TRBV28; CDR3nt: TGTGCCAGCAGGTCTCTGGGGCTCAGCGGCTACACCTTC; CDR3aa: CASRSLGLSGYTF
j_gene: TRBJ1-2; d_gene: -; abundance: few; v_gene: TRBV5-6; CDR3nt: TGTGCCAGCAGCTCTGTGAACTATGGCTACACCTTC; CDR3aa: CASSSVNYGYTF
j_gene: TRBJ2-7; d_gene: -; abundance: -; v_gene: TRBV6-5; CDR3nt: TGTGCCAGCAGTCCCCGTGGCGGAGCCTACGAGCAGTACTTC; CDR3aa: CASSPRGGAYEQYF
j_gene: TRBJ2-1; d_gene: TRBD2; abundance: -; v_gene: TRBV2; CDR3nt: TGTGCCAGCAATTTACTAGCGGGACCCTACAATGAGCAGTTCTTC; CDR3aa: CASNLLAGPYNEQFF
j_gene: TRBJ2-7; d_gene: TRBD2; abundance: -; v_gene: TRBV18; CDR3nt: TGTGCCAGCTCTCCGACCAGCGGGAGCTCCTACGAGCAGTACTTC; CDR3aa: CASSPTSGSSYEQYF
j_gene: TRBJ2-2; d_gene: TRBD2; abundance: -; v_gene: TRBV11-1; CDR3nt: TGTGCCAGCAGCTTAGAACTAGCGGGGACCGGGGAGCTGTTTTTT; CDR3aa: CASSLELAGTGELFF
j_gene: TRBJ2-7; d_gene: TRBD1; abundance: -; v_gene: TRBV9; CDR3nt: TGTGCCAGCAGCGTAGGTCAGGGGGCTAGGGAGCAGTACTTC; CDR3aa: CASSVGQGAREQYF
j_gene: TRBJ2-1; d_gene: TRBD2; abundance: few; v_gene: TRBV2; CDR3nt: TGTGCCAGCAGGGTAGCGGGAGTGCGGGATGAGCAGTTCTTC; CDR3aa: CASRVAGVRDEQFF